The source of this T cell receptor beta chain is a study of shared clonotypes between healthy human individuals. Several immunoSEQ plates held equal portions of the genomic DNA taken from each subset. Repertoires were generated with immunoSEQ multiplex PCR, while TCRdb's copy carries only in-frame clones and drops some. The table records a few million clones, about nine tenths of them present only once. This CDR3 has 14 amino acids. From germline, CDR1 is LNHDA and CDR2 SQIVND (reference sequence). V dropped 5 bases and J dropped 2; count of bases not matched to a gene: 5. A note on this clone: Its target is not known.

Study observations and caveats: Genetic and exposure-history diversity was limited by the small donor number. Naive CD4 clonotypes overlapped across several donors at approximately 5%.

Sequencing was performed on naive CD4+ T cells from PBMCs. Subset denoted: CD45RA+ positively selected. The J gene is TRBJ2-7, the V gene TRBV19; TRBD1 agrees at 8 bases. The TCR comes from a man younger than 35 in good health. Some clones in this sample may be carry-over from other donors' samples. CDR3 sequence: CASSFDRGPYEQYF. The CDR3 DNA is TGTGCCAGTAGTTTCGACAGGGGCCCCTACGAGCAGTACTTC.